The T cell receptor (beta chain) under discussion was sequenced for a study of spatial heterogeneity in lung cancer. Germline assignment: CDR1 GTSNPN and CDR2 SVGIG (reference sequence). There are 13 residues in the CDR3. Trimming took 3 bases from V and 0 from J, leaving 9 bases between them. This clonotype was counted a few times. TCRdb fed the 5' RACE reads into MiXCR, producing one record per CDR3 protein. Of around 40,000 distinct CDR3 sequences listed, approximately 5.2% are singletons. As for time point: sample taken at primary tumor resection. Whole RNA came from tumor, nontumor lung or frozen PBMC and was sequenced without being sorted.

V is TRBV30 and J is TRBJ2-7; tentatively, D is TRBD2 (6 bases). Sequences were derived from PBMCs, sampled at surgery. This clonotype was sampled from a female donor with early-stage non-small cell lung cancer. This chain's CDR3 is CAWRVGGSYEQYF. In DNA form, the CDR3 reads TGTGCCTGGAGGGTGGGGGGCTCCTACGAGCAGTACTTC.